Following are 10 T cell receptor beta chains from one sample sequenced in a study of identical twins. Via MiXCR, TCRdb re-called the 5' RACE reads, giving one row per CDR3 protein. The data show about 920,000 distinct CDR3 sequences, 9% to 15% seen once. This sample also appeared in a second study, on yellow fever vaccine responses in identical twins.

Sequencing input: PBMCs. These receptors were obtained from a woman between 18 and 29 years old in good health.

This clonotype came up a few times. The genes are TRBV5-1 and TRBJ2-1; perhaps TRBD1 as D (5 bases). The CDR3 runs 20 residues. CDR1 and CDR2 (germline): SGHRS, YFSETQ. With 2 bases removed from V and 6 bases from J, the gap between germline ends came to 30 bases. The CDR3 loop is CASSLVRVTSLNRYVNEQFF. CDR3 nucleotide sequence: TGCGCCAGCAGCTTAGTCAGGGTGACTTCTCTTAATAGGTATGTCAATGAGCAGTTCTTC.

The gene calls are TRBV7-3 and TRBJ2-1, with 8 bases that match TRBD2. The V segment lost 2 bases and the J segment 9 bases; nucleotides outside the gene matches: 12. The CDR3 has 16 amino acids. Germline CDR1 is SGHTA and CDR2 is FQGTGA. DNA for the CDR3: TGTGCCAGCAGCTTAGTTGGGCAAGCGGGAGTTGGTGAGCAGTTCTTC. Translation: CASSLVGQAGVGEQFF.

This clonotype was seen more than once but under ten times. The gene calls are TRBV20-1 and TRBJ2-5, with 7 positions matching TRBD1. The CDR3 totals 16 residues. In germline, CDR1 is DFQATT, CDR2 SNEGSKA (reference sequence). Germline trimming cut 1 base from V and 5 bases from J; bases unmatched to any gene: 13. DNA for the CDR3: TGCAGTGCTAGAGTCGTTCTACAGGGGTTGGAGGAGACCCAGTACTTC. Its protein is CSARVVLQGLEETQYF.

The table lists this clonotype with a few counts. The chain joins TRBV5-1 to TRBJ2-3, with 9 nucleotides matching TRBD2. The germline gives CDR1 SGHRS, CDR2 YFSETQ. J gave up 2 bases and V 0 bases, and 4 bases lay outside the gene matches. This CDR3 has 16 residues. Written as DNA, the CDR3 is TGCGCCAGCAGCTTGGGGTCTAGCGGGAACACAGATACGCAGTATTTT. It encodes CASSLGSSGNTDTQYF.

The chain combines TRBV18 with TRBJ2-7; D may be TRBD2 (6 bases). This CDR3 is built from 14 residues. V was clipped by 2 bases and J by 3 bases, with 11 bases between them. Germline CDR1 and CDR2: KGHSH and LQKENI. CDR3 in amino acids: CASSPTSAGYEQYF. The CDR3 bases are TGTGCCAGCTCACCAACGTCAGCGGGCTACGAGCAGTACTTC.

This clonotype was counted only a few times. The chain joins TRBV28 to TRBJ2-3; 9 bases fit TRBD1. Germline V lookup: CDR1 MDHEN, CDR2 SYDVKM. The CDR3 length is 14 residues. V shed 6 bases, J shed 6 bases, and the junction held 7 bases outside the gene matches. The DNA of the CDR3 is TGTGCCAGCAGAACAGGGGGCGCGCCTGATACGCAGTATTTT. Encoded protein: CASRTGGAPDTQYF.

This clonotype was observed at least ten times. The chain recombines TRBV10-3 with TRBJ1-3; D remains unclear. CDR3 size: 16 residues. V lost 4 bases and J 0 bases, leaving 13 bases between the germline ends. The germline V gene encodes CDR1 ENHRY and CDR2 SYGVKD. CDR3 nucleotides: TGTGCCATCAGTGTCGCAGCCACGCACTCTGGAAACACCATATATTTT. This sequence encodes CAISVAATHSGNTIYF.

The sample holds a few counts of this clonotype. The rearrangement uses TRBV7-9 and TRBJ2-5; tentatively, D is TRBD1 (6 bases). The V end was cut by 2 bases, the J end by 3 bases, with 16 bases between. The CDR3 has 16 residues. Germline loops: CDR1 SEHNR, CDR2 FQNEAQ (reference sequence). CDR3 coding DNA: TGTGCCAGCAGCTTACCCGACAGGCCCTTGGAAGAGACCCAGTACTTC. This encodes CASSLPDRPLEETQYF.

About this clonotype itself: This may arise from a read error, as a much more abundant clone is one base away. J is TRBJ2-3 and V is TRBV3-1; 8 nucleotides line up with TRBD2. The J segment lost 1 base and the V segment lost 4 bases, leaving 1 base of the junction unmatched. The CDR3 length is 14 residues. The germline gives CDR1 LGHDT, CDR2 YNNKEL (reference sequence). The CDR3 DNA sequence: TGTGCCAGCAGCCGGACTAGCCGCACAGATACGCAGTATTTT. Protein sequence: CASSRTSRTDTQYF.

This clonotype has just a few counts. The chain links TRBV7-9 to TRBJ1-1; no definite D call. V was pared by 4 bases and J by 0 bases, with 18 bases between. The germline V gene encodes CDR1 SEHNR and CDR2 FQNEAQ (reference sequence). CDR3 size: 17 residues. CDR3 sequence: CASSSTALRALNTEAFF. The CDR3, as DNA: TGTGCCAGCAGCTCCACAGCGCTTCGGGCTTTGAACACTGAAGCTTTCTTT.